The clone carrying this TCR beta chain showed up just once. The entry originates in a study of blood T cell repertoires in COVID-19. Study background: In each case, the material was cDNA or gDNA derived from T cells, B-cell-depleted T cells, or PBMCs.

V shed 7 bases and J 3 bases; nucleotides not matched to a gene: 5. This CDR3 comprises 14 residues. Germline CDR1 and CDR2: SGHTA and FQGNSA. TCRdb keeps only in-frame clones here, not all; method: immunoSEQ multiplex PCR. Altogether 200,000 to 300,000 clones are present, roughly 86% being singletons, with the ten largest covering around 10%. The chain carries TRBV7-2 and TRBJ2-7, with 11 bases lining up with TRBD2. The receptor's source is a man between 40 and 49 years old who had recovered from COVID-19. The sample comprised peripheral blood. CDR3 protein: CASTPSGRIYEQYF. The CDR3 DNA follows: TGTGCCAGCACCCCTAGCGGGAGGATCTACGAGCAGTACTTC.